Listed below are T cell receptor beta chains from one sample, sequenced in a study of shared clonotypes between healthy human individuals. The table came from immunoSEQ multiplex PCR; TCRdb's copy has only in-frame clones and leaves some out. The sample gives about 2.4 million clones, 93% of which show up once; about 0.34% is in the top ten. Sequenced: naive CD4+ T cells from PBMCs. The receptor set was obtained from a man younger than 35 in good health. Some clones in this sample may be carry-over from other donors' samples. Both conserved end residues are part of each CDR3. Expanded clones get a size class; other rows say once, few or many, or leave the size out.

10	-	TRBV23-1	TRBJ2-7	CARDRAEQYF
12	once	TRBV15	TRBJ2-2	CATSRASGELFF
13	-	TRBV28	TRBJ2-5	CASSPPQVETQYF
16	-	TRBV9	TRBJ2-7	CATLAGGGSMMYEQYF
14	-	TRBV5-4	TRBJ1-2	CASSFSGGPYGYTF
13	-	TRBV29-1	TRBJ2-1	CSLVEGSGNEQFF
13	-	TRBV30	TRBJ1-2	CAGSLDRGYGYTF
10	-	TRBV20-1	TRBJ1-3	CSVKGDTIYF
13	-	TRBV14	TRBJ2-7	CASSLGGGYEQYF
16	-	TRBV28	TRBJ2-7	CASSLPLRLNTYEQYF
16	-	TRBV5-6	TRBJ2-5	CASSLMGGVGQETQYF
16	-	TRBV5-6	TRBJ2-7	CASSPPRDLGLSEQYF
13	once	TRBV7-9	TRBJ2-7	CASTNRDAYEQYF
15	-	TRBV7-2	TRBJ1-6	CASSYSLVGNSPLHF